This TCR beta chain was observed in a study of blood T cell repertoires in COVID-19. Overall study: Samples of COVID-19 (acute and convalescent) were obtained from the United States, Italy and Spain. T cells, B-cell-depleted T cells, or PBMCs provided the cDNA or gDNA that served as material.

Authors' data handling: Amplifying reference gene primers gave estimates of nucleated cell counts. TCRdb keeps only in-frame clones here, not all; method: immunoSEQ multiplex PCR. V and J calls and clone size are as listed in that table; D and trimming were resolved from the DNA. The sample has about 57,000 clones; 70% to 85% are singletons. Sequencing input: peripheral blood. This receptor was obtained from a human donor in a cohort sampled during active COVID-19.

CDR3: CASSPSGTGNSPLHF. The CDR3 region has the DNA TGTGCCAGCAGTCCCTCTGGGACAGGGAATTCACCCCTCCACTTT. The rearrangement joins TRBV27 to TRBJ1-6; 9 bases are shared with TRBD1. CDR1 is MNHEY, CDR2 SMNVEV, per germline (reference sequence). The CDR3 runs 15 residues. With 5 bases clipped from V and 7 bases from J, the junction kept 6 bases outside the gene matches.